One sample yielded the 20 T cell receptor beta chains listed below, sequenced in a study of type 1 and type 2 diabetes patients. Genomic DNA was the PCR template. The TCR beta CDR3 region was amplified using 30 forward and 13 reverse primers. From the multiplex PCR reads, TCRdb called clonotypes with MiXCR, one entry per CDR3 protein. The sample holds 250,000 or so distinct CDR3 sequences, more than 45% seen once. The material sequenced was peripheral blood mononuclear cells (PBMCs). Source of these receptors: a man aged 18 to 30 with type 2 diabetes.

The chain carries TRBV27 and TRBJ2-7; D ambiguous. The CDR3 has 13 amino acids. Germline V gene lookup returns CDR1 MNHEY and CDR2 SMNVEV (reference sequence). Trimming removed 1 base at V and 2 bases at J, with 6 bases between. CDR3 region: CASSLYDAYEQYF. CDR3 sequence (DNA): TGTGCCAGCAGTTTATATGACGCCTACGAGCAGTACTTC.

This clonotype was detected many times. The chain links TRBV7-3 to TRBJ2-6; D is ambiguous. This CDR3 is 14 amino acids long. Germline CDR1 is SGHTA and CDR2 is FQGTGA. V lost 4 bases and J lost 4, with 8 bases in between. CDR3 amino acids: CASSSQTGANVLTF. DNA for the CDR3: TGTGCCAGCAGCTCCCAAACGGGGGCCAACGTCCTGACTTTC.

This clonotype appeared a few times. The rearrangement joins TRBV7-6 to TRBJ2-7; 11 bases map to TRBD2. V was pared by 2 bases and J by 2 bases, with 2 bases of the junction left unmatched. Germline V gene lookup returns CDR1 SGHVS and CDR2 FNYEAQ. The CDR3 has 15 amino acids. The CDR3 protein is CASSLRGLAAYEQYF. The DNA of the CDR3 is TGTGCCAGCAGCTTAAGGGGACTAGCGGCCTACGAGCAGTACTTC.

About this clonotype itself: Just one base apart from a much larger clone, this may be a read error. The chain uses TRBV2 and TRBJ2-1; no reliable D call. This CDR3 is built from 15 residues. Looked up from germline, CDR1 is SNHLY and CDR2 is FYNNEI. V lost 2 bases and J 4 bases, leaving 12 bases between the germline ends. CDR3 region: CASSEQAFRYNEQFF. The CDR3 DNA follows: TGTGCCAGCAGTGAACAAGCTTTCCGATACAATGAGCAGTTCTTC.

V usage is TRBV12-3 or TRBV12-4 and J usage is TRBJ1-6, with D tentatively TRBD1 (5 bases). This CDR3 has 13 residues. Trimming pared 2 bases from V and 8 bases from J, leaving 7 bases between. The CDR3 nucleotides are TGTGCCAGCAGTTTAACGGGGCATTCACCCCTCCACTTT. Protein: CASSLTGHSPLHF.

The rearrangement joins TRBV14 to TRBJ2-7, with TRBD1 matching 7 bases. CDR3 size: 15 residues. V gave up 0 bases and J gave up 3 bases; unmatched junction bases: 5. The germline V gene has CDR1 SGHDN and CDR2 FVKESK. DNA of the CDR3: TGTGCCAGCAGCCAAGACAGGAGACAGGGCTACGAGCAGTACTTC. This translates into CASSQDRRQGYEQYF.

The CDR3 loop is CASSLRGETHNSPLHF. CDR3 nucleotide sequence: TGTGCCAGCAGTTTACGCGGCGAGACTCATAATTCACCCCTCCACTTT. The rearrangement joins TRBV27 to TRBJ1-6; D remains unclear. Trimming took off 2 bases at V and 5 bases at J, with 13 bases between the two ends. CDR1 and CDR2 (germline): MNHEY, SMNVEV (reference sequence). The CDR3 spans 16 residues.

This clonotype was detected a few times. V usage is TRBV7-2 and J usage is TRBJ2-2; D perhaps matches TRBD1 (6 bases). CDR3 length: 16 amino acids. V lost 4 bases to trimming and J lost 1 base, with 13 bases between them. CDR1 and CDR2 (germline): SGHTA, FQGNSA. The CDR3 sequence is CASSSSGTLNTGELFF. The CDR3, as DNA: TGTGCCAGCAGCTCTTCCGGGACACTGAACACCGGGGAGCTGTTTTTT.

V usage is TRBV9 and J usage is TRBJ1-4; TRBD1 matches at 8 bases. The germline gives CDR1 SGDLS, CDR2 YYNGEE. This CDR3 has 15 residues. The ends lost 0 bases at V and 8 bases at J; junction bases unmatched: 6. For the CDR3, the DNA is TGTGCCAGCAGCGTAGCAGGGGGCGCGAAGGAAAAACTGTTTTTT. Translation gives CASSVAGGAKEKLFF.

The rearrangement uses TRBV10-1 and TRBJ1-5; 7 bases agree with TRBD1. There are 14 residues in the CDR3. In germline, CDR1 is WNHNN, CDR2 SYGVQD (reference sequence). Losses at the gene ends were 9 bases for V and 4 bases for J; bases not matched to a gene: 9. Here the CDR3 DNA reads TGCGCCAGGTATTCAGGGGACAGAAATCAGCCCCAGCATTTT. Translated: CARYSGDRNQPQHF.

This chain connects TRBV27 to TRBJ2-7; D call uncertain. The CDR3 runs to 14 residues. With 2 bases removed from V and 6 bases from J, the gap between germline ends came to 14 bases. Germline V gives CDR1 MNHEY, CDR2 SMNVEV (reference sequence). The CDR3 DNA sequence: TGTGCCAGCAGTTTACCGGACCTAGGGTGCGAGCAGTACTTC. Protein: CASSLPDLGCEQYF.

The rearrangement links TRBV7-9 to TRBJ1-2; 8 nucleotides agree with TRBD1. This CDR3 region has 14 residues. Unmatched junction bases numbered 4, after V lost 1 base and J lost 6 bases. Germline CDR1 reads SEHNR; CDR2 reads FQNEAQ (reference sequence). Here the CDR3 reads CASSLGTGPHGYTF. CDR3 nucleotides: TGTGCCAGCAGCTTAGGGACAGGGCCCCATGGCTACACCTTC.

The rearrangement joins TRBV27 to TRBJ1-2; perhaps TRBD1 as D (6 bases). This CDR3 is built from 13 residues. The germline CDR1 and CDR2 sequences are MNHEY and SMNVEV (reference sequence). V lost 6 bases and J 7 bases, leaving 15 bases between the germline ends. CDR3 in DNA: TGTGCCAGCAGCTTTAGGGGGGGAGGTGGCTACACCTTC. This translates into CASSFRGGGGYTF.

This clonotype has more than one count but fewer than ten. V usage is TRBV9 and J usage is TRBJ2-5, with 8 positions matching TRBD1. The V and J ends lost 3 bases and 1 base, in that order; junction bases with no gene match: 2. There are 14 residues in the CDR3. Germline loops: CDR1 SGDLS, CDR2 YYNGEE. CDR3 amino acids: CASSATGGQETQYF. As DNA, the CDR3 is TGTGCCAGCAGCGCAACAGGGGGCCAAGAGACCCAGTACTTC. Variable domain in full (rest from reference TRBV9 and TRBJ2-5): DSGVTQTPKHLITATGQRVTLRCSPRSGDLSVYWYQQSLDQGLQFLIQYYNGEERAKGNILERFSAQQFPDLHSELNLSSLELGDSALYFCASSATGGQETQYFGPGTRLLVL.

In this sample, this clonotype turned up many times. The chain recombines TRBV14 with TRBJ2-7; no reliable D call. The germline V gene has CDR1 SGHDN and CDR2 FVKESK. V lost 3 bases to trimming and J lost 4 bases, with 4 bases between them. The CDR3 is made up of 11 amino acids. CDR3 coding DNA: TGTGCCAGCAGCCACTCGTACGAGCAGTACTTC. As protein: CASSHSYEQYF.

This clonotype occurred a few times. The genes are TRBV6-5 and TRBJ1-2; weak D call: TRBD1 (6 bases). The V end lost 4 bases, the J end lost 8 bases, and 14 bases lay between the germline ends. Per the germline V gene, CDR1 is MNHEY and CDR2 is SVGAGI. This CDR3 is 13 amino acids long. CDR3 protein: CASSSSRGGGYTF. DNA for the CDR3: TGTGCCAGCAGTTCCTCCCGGGGGGGCGGCTACACCTTC.

This chain links TRBV30 with TRBJ1-4, with D perhaps TRBD1 (5 bases). CDR1 GTSNPN and CDR2 SVGIG come from the germline V gene (reference sequence). The V and J ends lost 6 bases and 5 bases respectively, with 13 bases between them. The CDR3 spans 13 residues. CDR3 region: CACNGGGNEKLFF. The DNA of the CDR3 is TGTGCCTGCAATGGCGGGGGGAATGAAAAACTGTTTTTT. The full variable domain, its missing parts supplied by reference TRBV30 and TRBJ1-4, is SQTIHQWPATLVQPVGSPLSLECTVEGTSNPNLYWYRQAAGRGLQLLFYSVGIGQISSEVPQNLSASRPQDRQFILSSKKLLLSDSGFYLCACNGGGNEKLFFGSGTQLSVL.

This chain uses TRBV10-3 with TRBJ2-5; TRBD2 agrees at 13 bases. The end of the DNA aligns better with TRBJ2-1, so the J call may be wrong. The CDR3 runs to 15 residues. Germline lookup yields CDR1 ENHRY and CDR2 SYGVKD. DNA of the CDR3: TGTGCCATCAGTGAGGGGACTAGCGGGACCTACGAGCAGTTCTTC. It codes for CAISEGTSGTYEQFF.

This chain links TRBV29-1 with TRBJ1-3; the D is unclear. CDR3 length: 12 amino acids. Trimming took off 6 bases at V and 0 bases at J, with 6 bases between the two ends. Germline loops: CDR1 SQVTM, CDR2 ANQGSEA. CDR3 nucleotides: TGCAGCGTAGACCGCTCTGGAAACACCATATATTTT. Translated: CSVDRSGNTIYF.

The genes are TRBV2 and TRBJ1-5; unclear D gene. Germline V gene lookup returns CDR1 SNHLY and CDR2 FYNNEI. V shed 8 bases and J shed 12 bases, with 20 bases lying between them. The CDR3 is made up of 13 amino acids. The CDR3 region is CASGWNPPRLQHF. The CDR3, as DNA: TGTGCCAGCGGTTGGAACCCCCCTCGGCTCCAGCATTTT.